A single sample is the source of the 12 T cell receptor beta chains below, sequenced in a study of cytomegalovirus exposure and HLA in healthy donors (TCRdb year 2017). The receptor library was made with the immunoSEQ multiplex PCR assay. A mixture of 60 forward primers for TCR Vbeta segments and 13 reverse primers for TCR Jbeta segments was used in the multiplex PCR. Not all clones reach the TCRdb copy of this immuneACCESS table, which keeps in-frame sequences only. Checked studies attribute under half of the gap to unresolved V genes and leave the rest unexplained. Here the sample has approximately 130,000 clones; roughly 85% occur a single time. The top ten hold 0.95% to 1.5% of the sample. Sequenced: PBMCs. All receptors come from a boy aged 5-17 years in good health and CMV-seronegative.

This clone was counted a few times. This chain links TRBV5-1 with TRBJ2-1, with 7 positions matching TRBD1. The CDR3 has 16 residues. Germline CDR1 reads SGHRS; CDR2 reads YFSETQ. V dropped 0 bases and J dropped 1; count of bases not matched to a gene: 4. The CDR3 coding sequence is TGCGCCAGCAGCTTGGTAGGGGGCTTTTCCTACAATGAGCAGTTCTTC. Translating it yields CASSLVGGFSYNEQFF.

The chain is built from TRBV25-1 and TRBJ1-5; D possibly corresponds to TRBD1 (5 bases). V was trimmed by 3 bases and J by 2 bases, leaving 11 bases between them. Germline loops: CDR1 MGHDK, CDR2 SYGVNS. CDR3 length: 15 amino acids. The CDR3 here is CASSDFRDCNQPQHF. For the CDR3, the DNA is TGTGCCAGCAGTGATTTCCGGGACTGCAATCAGCCCCAGCATTTT.

This clone turned up a few times. The V gene is TRBV5-1, the J gene TRBJ2-7; D is ambiguous. The CDR3 is 13 amino acids. V lost 4 bases and J 0 bases, leaving 8 bases between the germline ends. Germline V gene data show CDR1 as SGHRS and CDR2 as YFSETQ. CDR3 region: CASSPEFSYEQYF. The DNA for the CDR3 is TGCGCCAGCAGCCCAGAATTCTCCTACGAGCAGTACTTC. The full variable domain, in which reference TRBV5-1 and TRBJ2-7 provide the parts outside the CDR3, is KAGVTQTPRYLIKTRGQQVTLSCSPISGHRSVSWYQQTPGQGLQFLFEYFSETQRNKGNFPGRFSGRQFSNSRSEMNVSTLELGDSALYLCASSPEFSYEQYFGPGTRLTVT.

This clone was detected only a few times. The V gene is TRBV5-6, the J gene TRBJ2-3; D perhaps matches TRBD2 (5 bases). This CDR3 region has 14 residues. Looked up from germline, CDR1 is SGHDT and CDR2 is YYEEEE. Trimming left V 1 base short and J 2 bases short, with 8 bases between. CDR3 nucleotides: TGTGCCAGCAGCTTGCTACGGGACACAGATACGCAGTATTTT. Translation gives CASSLLRDTDTQYF.

The table lists this clone with a few counts. This chain joins TRBV7-2 and TRBJ1-1; TRBD1 aligns across 8 bases. This CDR3 region has 13 residues. CDR1 SGHTA and CDR2 FQGNSA come from the germline V gene. V shed 3 bases and J 3 bases; nucleotides not matched to a gene: 0. Here the CDR3 DNA reads TGTGCCAGCAGCTTCAGGGGGCACACTGAAGCTTTCTTT. Its protein product is CASSFRGHTEAFF. The entire variable domain, with the rest obtained from reference TRBV7-2 and TRBJ1-1, is as follows: GAGVSQSPSNKVTEKGKDVELRCDPISGHTALYWYRQSLGQGLEFLIYFQGNSAPDKSGLPSDRFSAERTGGSVSTLTIQRTQQEDSAVYLCASSFRGHTEAFFGQGTRLTVV.

This chain joins TRBV9 and TRBJ2-3; 14 bases are shared with TRBD2. The CDR3 has 18 residues. Germline assignment: CDR1 SGDLS and CDR2 YYNGEE. The V and J ends lost 0 bases and 4 bases, in that order; junction bases with no gene match: 7. CDR3 protein: CASSVAGTSGSKADTQYF. CDR3 in DNA: TGTGCCAGCAGCGTAGCGGGGACTAGCGGGAGCAAGGCAGATACGCAGTATTTT. Together with reference TRBV9 and TRBJ2-3, the CDR3 gives the full variable domain: DSGVTQTPKHLITATGQRVTLRCSPRSGDLSVYWYQQSLDQGLQFLIQYYNGEERAKGNILERFSAQQFPDLHSELNLSSLELGDSALYFCASSVAGTSGSKADTQYFGPGTRLTVL.

J is TRBJ1-2 and V is TRBV7-2; no reliable D call. From germline, CDR1 is SGHTA and CDR2 FQGNSA. V dropped 5 bases and J dropped 3 bases, with 13 bases sitting between them. The CDR3 contains 14 residues. The chain's CDR3 is CASSPMRPHYGYTF. Written as DNA, the CDR3 is TGTGCCAGCAGCCCCATGAGGCCCCACTATGGCTACACCTTC.

The rearrangement joins TRBV5-1 to TRBJ1-3; possibly TRBD1 for D (6 bases). V was pared by 4 bases and J by 1 base, with 12 bases between. Germline CDR1 reads SGHRS; CDR2 reads YFSETQ. The CDR3 sequence is 15 residues long. The CDR3 nucleotides read TGCGCCAGCAGCCCGGACAGTTCATCTGGAAACACCATATATTTT. Translated: CASSPDSSSGNTIYF.

The V gene is TRBV30, the J gene TRBJ2-5; 10 nucleotides align to TRBD2. This CDR3 contains 14 residues. The germline gives CDR1 GTSNPN, CDR2 SVGIG (reference sequence). The V segment lost 5 bases and the J segment 2 bases; nucleotides outside the gene matches: 5. The CDR3 sequence: CAWGLAGAQETQYF. The CDR3, as DNA: TGTGCCTGGGGGCTAGCGGGAGCTCAAGAGACCCAGTACTTC.

V usage is TRBV7-9 and J usage is TRBJ1-5; D remains unclear. V was pared by 10 bases and J by 3 bases, with 13 bases between. The length of the CDR3 is 13 residues. Germline CDR1 is SEHNR and CDR2 is FQNEAQ (reference sequence). CDR3 sequence reads: CATGRDTNQPQHF. Written as DNA, the CDR3 is TGTGCCACGGGTCGGGATACCAATCAGCCCCAGCATTTT.

This rearrangement joins TRBV6-5 to TRBJ1-2; D remains ambiguous. The CDR3 has 13 residues. Germline values: CDR1 MNHEY, CDR2 SVGAGI. V lost 0 bases, J lost 8 bases, and 10 bases lay in between. CDR3 nucleotides: TGTGCCAGCAGTTACTCGAGTATTGAGGGCTACACCTTC. Encoded protein: CASSYSSIEGYTF.

The V and J genes are TRBV5-1 and TRBJ1-3; D is perhaps TRBD1 (5 bases). V lost 1 base to trimming and J lost 0 bases, with 11 bases between them. Germline CDR1 SGHRS, CDR2 YFSETQ. CDR3 size: 16 residues. The CDR3 DNA reads TGCGCCAGCAGCTTGCCGACAGAACACTCTGGAAACACCATATATTTT. Encoded protein: CASSLPTEHSGNTIYF.